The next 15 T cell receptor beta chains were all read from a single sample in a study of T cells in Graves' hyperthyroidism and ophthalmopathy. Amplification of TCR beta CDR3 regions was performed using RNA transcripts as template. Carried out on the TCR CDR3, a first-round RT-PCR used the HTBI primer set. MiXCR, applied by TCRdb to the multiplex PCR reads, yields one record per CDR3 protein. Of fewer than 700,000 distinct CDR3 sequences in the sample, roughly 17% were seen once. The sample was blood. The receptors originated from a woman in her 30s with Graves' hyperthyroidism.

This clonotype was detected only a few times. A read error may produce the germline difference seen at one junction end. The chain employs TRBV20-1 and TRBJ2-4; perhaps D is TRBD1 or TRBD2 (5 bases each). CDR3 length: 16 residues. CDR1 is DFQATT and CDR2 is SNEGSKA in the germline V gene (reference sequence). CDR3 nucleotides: TGCAGTGTTAGAGATTCGGGGACGTTAGCCAAAAACATTCAGTACTTC. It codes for CSVRDSGTLAKNIQYF.

The DNA of the CDR3 is TGTGCCAGCCTTCGAGTTGGGGGGCACAATGAGCAGTTCTTC. Translation: CASLRVGGHNEQFF. The chain couples TRBV12-3 or TRBV12-4 to TRBJ2-1; D possibly uses TRBD1 or TRBD2 (6 bases each). The CDR3 consists of 14 residues. The V gene lost 8 bases and the J gene lost 5 bases, with 16 bases spanning the gap.

DNA for the CDR3: TGTGCCAGCAGTGAGGGACTAGCGGGTAACGATGAGCAGTTCTTC. It specifies CASSEGLAGNDEQFF. V and J are TRBV2 and TRBJ2-1; 12 positions match TRBD2. With V trimmed by 3 bases and J by 8 bases, 5 bases remained unmatched. Germline V gene lookup returns CDR1 SNHLY and CDR2 FYNNEI. The CDR3 has 15 amino acids.

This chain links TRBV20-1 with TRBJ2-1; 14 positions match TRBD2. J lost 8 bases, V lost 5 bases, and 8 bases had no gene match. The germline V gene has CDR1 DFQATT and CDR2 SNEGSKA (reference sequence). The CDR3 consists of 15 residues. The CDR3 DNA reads TGCAGTGCTGCCGGGACTAGCGGGAGTTTGGATGAGCAGTTCTTC. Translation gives CSAAGTSGSLDEQFF.

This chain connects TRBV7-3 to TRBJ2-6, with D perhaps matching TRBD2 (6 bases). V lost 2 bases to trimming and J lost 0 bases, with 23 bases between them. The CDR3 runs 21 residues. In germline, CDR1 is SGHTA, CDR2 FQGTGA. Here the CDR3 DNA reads TGTGCCAGCAGCTTAGGGATGGGGAGCGGGCCAATCAGCTCTGGGGCCAACGTCCTGACTTTC. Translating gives CASSLGMGSGPISSGANVLTF.

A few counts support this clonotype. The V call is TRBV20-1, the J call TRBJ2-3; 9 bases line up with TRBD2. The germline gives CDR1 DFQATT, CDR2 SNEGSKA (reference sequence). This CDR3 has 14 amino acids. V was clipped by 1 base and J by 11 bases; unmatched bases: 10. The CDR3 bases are TGCAGTGCTAGAGCGGCGTCTAGCGGGAAGGGGCAGTATTTT. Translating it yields CSARAASSGKGQYF.

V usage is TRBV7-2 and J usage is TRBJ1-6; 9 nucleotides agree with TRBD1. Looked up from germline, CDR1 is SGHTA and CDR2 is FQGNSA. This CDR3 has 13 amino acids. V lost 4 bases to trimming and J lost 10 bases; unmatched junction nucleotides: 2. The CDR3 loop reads CASSSGTGSPLHF. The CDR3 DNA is TGTGCCAGCAGCTCCGGGACAGGGTCACCCCTCCACTTT.

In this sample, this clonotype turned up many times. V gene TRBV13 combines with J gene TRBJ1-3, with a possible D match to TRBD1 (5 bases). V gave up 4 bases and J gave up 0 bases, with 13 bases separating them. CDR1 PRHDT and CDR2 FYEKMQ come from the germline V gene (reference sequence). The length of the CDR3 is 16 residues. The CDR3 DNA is TGTGCCAGCAGCTGGATAGGGGAGGGCTCTGGAAACACCATATATTTT. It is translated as CASSWIGEGSGNTIYF.

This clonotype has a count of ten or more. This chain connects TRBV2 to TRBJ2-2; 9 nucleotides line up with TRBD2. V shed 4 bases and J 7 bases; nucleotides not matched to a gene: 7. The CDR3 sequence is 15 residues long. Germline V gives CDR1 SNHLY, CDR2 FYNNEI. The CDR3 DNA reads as TGTGCCAGCAGTGCAGGCGGGAGGGCCGTCGGGGAGCTGTTTTTT. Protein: CASSAGGRAVGELFF.

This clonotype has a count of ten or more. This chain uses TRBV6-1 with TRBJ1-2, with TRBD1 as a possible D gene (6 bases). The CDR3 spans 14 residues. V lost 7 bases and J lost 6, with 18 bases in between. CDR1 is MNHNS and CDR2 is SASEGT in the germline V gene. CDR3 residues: CASTQTGMKNGYTF. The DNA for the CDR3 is TGTGCCAGCACCCAGACAGGAATGAAAAATGGCTACACCTTC.

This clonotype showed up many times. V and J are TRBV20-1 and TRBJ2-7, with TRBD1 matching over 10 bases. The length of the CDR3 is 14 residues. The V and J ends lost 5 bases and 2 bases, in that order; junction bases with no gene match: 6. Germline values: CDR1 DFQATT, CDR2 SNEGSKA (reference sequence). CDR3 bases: TGCAGTGCTCAGACCGGGACAGGGGCCTACGAGCAGTACTTC. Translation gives CSAQTGTGAYEQYF.

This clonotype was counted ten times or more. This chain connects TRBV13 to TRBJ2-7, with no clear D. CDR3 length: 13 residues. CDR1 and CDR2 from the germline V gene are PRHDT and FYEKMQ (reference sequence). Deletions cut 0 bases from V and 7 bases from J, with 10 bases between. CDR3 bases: TGTGCCAGCAGCTTAGGAAGTAGTGGAGAGCAGTACTTC. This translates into CASSLGSSGEQYF.

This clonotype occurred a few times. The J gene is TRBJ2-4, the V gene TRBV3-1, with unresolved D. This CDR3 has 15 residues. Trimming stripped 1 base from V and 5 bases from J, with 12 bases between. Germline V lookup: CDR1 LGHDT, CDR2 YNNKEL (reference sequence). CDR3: CASSQVLGSENIQYF. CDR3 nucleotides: TGTGCCAGCAGCCAAGTATTGGGAAGCGAAAACATTCAGTACTTC.

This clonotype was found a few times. As DNA, the CDR3 is TGCAGTGCTAGAGGACAGGGTCCGAACACTGAAGCTTTCTTT. It encodes CSARGQGPNTEAFF. This rearrangement joins TRBV20-1 to TRBJ1-1, with TRBD1 matching 7 bases. Germline lookup yields CDR1 DFQATT and CDR2 SNEGSKA (reference sequence). Trimming removed 1 base from V and 1 base from J; junction bases left unmatched: 3. The CDR3 consists of 14 residues.

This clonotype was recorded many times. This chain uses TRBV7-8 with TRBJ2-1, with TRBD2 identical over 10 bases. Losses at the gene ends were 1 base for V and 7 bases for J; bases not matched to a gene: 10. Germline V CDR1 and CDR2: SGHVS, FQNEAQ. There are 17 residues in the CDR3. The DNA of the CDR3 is TGTGCCAGCAGCTTAGGTCCGGGACTAGCGTTTGGGAATGAGCAGTTCTTC. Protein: CASSLGPGLAFGNEQFF.